This TCR beta chain was documented in a study of cytomegalovirus exposure and HLA in healthy donors. Germline loops: CDR1 LGHNT, CDR2 FRNRAP. The CDR3 contains 17 residues. The study, taken as a whole, reports: As was reported, the classifier diagnosed cytomegalovirus status with high specificity and sensitivity. A later analysis reportedly found fewer N-insertions in an Asian-associated ancestry cluster than the roughly 670-donor mean.

With 60 Vbeta and 13 Jbeta primers, the PCR was carried out. The protocol was immunoSEQ multiplex PCR, while the TCRdb copy is restricted to in-frame clones and leaves out a portion. Here the sample spans some 120,000 clones, about 80% being singletons. A remark on this clone: Its antigen is unknown. A read error may produce the germline difference seen at one junction end.

The sample comprised PBMCs. The source is a man aged 30-40 years in good health and CMV-seronegative. The chain employs TRBV12-5 and TRBJ1-5; D ambiguous. The CDR3: CASGLVLENFSNQPQNF. The CDR3 DNA reads TGTGCTAGTGGTTTGGTACTGGAAAATTTTAGCAATCAGCCCCAGAATTTT.